The present T cell receptor beta chain was sequenced within a study of shared clonotypes between healthy human individuals. Study-wide findings and caveats: Generally, naive subsets came out with larger estimated richness than memory subsets.

This CDR3 is built from 14 residues. Germline CDR1 and CDR2: SGHVS and FQNEAQ. The ends were cut back, 6 bases at V and 4 bases at J, with 10 bases in the middle. Concerning this clone itself: Its antigen is unidentified.

Profiling relied on immunoSEQ multiplex PCR, and the TCRdb table lists in-frame clones only, not all of them. The data contain roughly 2,500,000 clones, roughly 93% of them singletons. Sequencing was performed on naive CD4+ T cells from PBMCs. Regarding subset: CD45RA+ positively selected. The rearrangement joins TRBV7-8 to TRBJ2-6; D is uncertain. The TCR was taken from a man between 18 and 35 years old in good health. Some clones in this sample may be carry-over from other donors' samples. CDR3 sequence (DNA): TGTGCCAGCAGTTCCCCGGTCGGGGCCAACGTCCTGACTTTC. Its translation is CASSSPVGANVLTF. The whole variable domain, remainder taken from reference TRBV7-8 and TRBJ2-6, is GAGVSQSPRYKVAKRGQDVALRCDPISGHVSLFWYQQALGQGPEFLTYFQNEAQLDKSGLPSDRFFAERPEGSVSTLKIQRTQQEDSAVYLCASSSPVGANVLTFGAGSRLTVL.